This passage covers 20 T cell receptor beta chains from one sample sequenced in a study of Ad26.COV2.S vaccination and SARS-CoV-2 variants. Clones were sequenced by immunoSEQ multiplex PCR, and TCRdb holds only the in-frame ones, with some missing. The sample lists 300,000 to 400,000 clones; roughly 90% were seen once. Indicated treatment: some 19 received Ad26.COV2.S at low or high dose, single or two shots; 5 received placebo; per-sample allocation not given. Collection of samples fell on day 63 after the first vaccine or placebo injection. Here the sequenced sample was peripheral blood, taken in a trial of Ad26.COV2.S vaccine versus placebo. These receptors came from a person between 18 and 65 years old who received the Ad26.COV2.S COVID-19 vaccine or a placebo.

The rearrangement joins TRBV28 to TRBJ1-5; no clear D gene. Per germline, CDR1 MDHEN and CDR2 SYDVKM. The CDR3 loop spans 14 amino acids. Trimming removed 7 bases from V and 1 base from J, with 11 bases in between. This CDR3 reads CASITGLSNQPQHF. CDR3 DNA sequence: TGTGCCAGCATTACGGGGTTGAGCAATCAGCCCCAGCATTTT.

This clone has just a few counts. The chain combines TRBV3-1 (or the pseudogene TRBV3-2) with TRBJ1-6; D not certain. The germline V gene encodes CDR1 LGHDT and CDR2 YNNKEL (reference sequence). The ends were cut back, 0 bases at V and 1 base at J, with 13 bases in the middle. The CDR3 consists of 18 residues. The CDR3 bases are TGTGCCAGCAGCCAAGAAGAGAACACGAGTTCCTATAATTCACCCCTCCACTTT. This gives the protein CASSQEENTSSYNSPLHF.

This sequence joins TRBV29-1 and TRBJ2-3, with a tentative D call TRBD2 (5 bases). V was shortened by 4 bases and J by 5 bases, with 16 bases between the two germline ends. Germline CDR1 reads SQVTM; CDR2 reads ANQGSEA. CDR3 length: 14 amino acids. CDR3 bases: TGCAGCGTTGTAGATTCCGGGGTGCGAGATACGCAGTATTTT. Protein sequence: CSVVDSGVRDTQYF.

The table lists this clone with a count of one. This rearrangement joins TRBV30 to TRBJ2-1; the D is unclear. CDR3 length: 12 residues. CDR1 is GTSNPN, CDR2 SVGIG, per germline (reference sequence). Trimming took off 3 bases at V and 5 bases at J, with 8 bases between the two ends. The CDR3: CAWSPWDNEQFF. CDR3 bases: TGTGCCTGGAGCCCCTGGGACAATGAGCAGTTCTTC. Variable domain in full (rest from reference TRBV30 and TRBJ2-1): SQTIHQWPATLVQPVGSPLSLECTVEGTSNPNLYWYRQAAGRGLQLLFYSVGIGQISSEVPQNLSASRPQDRQFILSSKKLLLSDSGFYLCAWSPWDNEQFFGPGTRLTVL.

This chain links TRBV5-1 with TRBJ2-3; TRBD1 is a possible D gene (6 bases). Germline loops: CDR1 SGHRS, CDR2 YFSETQ. The length of the CDR3 is 14 residues. The V end was cut by 7 bases, the J end by 3 bases, with 15 bases between. CDR3 in DNA: TGCGCCAGCGGCCTCGAGGGGGTGACAGATACGCAGTATTTT. It yields the protein CASGLEGVTDTQYF.

This clone came up once. The chain recombines TRBV9 with TRBJ2-1; 8 bases match TRBD2. The V segment lost 3 bases and the J segment 8 bases; nucleotides outside the gene matches: 10. Germline CDR1 is SGDLS and CDR2 is YYNGEE. There are 15 residues in the CDR3. The CDR3 is CASSGTGLGYDEQFF. CDR3 bases: TGTGCCAGCAGCGGGACGGGACTAGGTTACGATGAGCAGTTCTTC.

The chain has TRBV7-9 and TRBJ2-3; 12 bases line up with TRBD1. The CDR3 loop spans 19 amino acids. Unmatched junction bases numbered 17, after V lost 8 bases and J lost 2 bases. CDR1 and CDR2 (germline): SEHNR, FQNEAQ (reference sequence). CDR3 coding DNA: TGTGCCAGCTCTAGTTTGGGATGGGACAGGGGGCGCGACACAGATACGCAGTATTTT. Its translation: CASSSLGWDRGRDTDTQYF. The full variable domain, completed using reference TRBV7-9 and TRBJ2-3, is DTGVSQNPRHKITKRGQNVTFRCDPISEHNRLYWYRQTLGQGPEFLTYFQNEAQLEKSRLLSDRFSAERPKGSFSTLEIQRTEQGDSAMYLCASSSLGWDRGRDTDTQYFGPGTRLTVL.

V usage is TRBV15 and J usage is TRBJ1-1, with D unresolved. The V end lost 0 bases, the J end lost 0 bases, and 20 bases lay between the germline ends. This CDR3 contains 19 residues. CDR1 LNHNV and CDR2 YYDKDF come from the germline V gene (reference sequence). CDR3 DNA sequence: TGTGCCACCAGCAGAGATTGGGGATTGGTAGGACCCATGAACACTGAAGCTTTCTTT. Amino acids: CATSRDWGLVGPMNTEAFF.

The chain couples TRBV19 to TRBJ1-2; TRBD1 agrees at 8 bases. CDR1 and CDR2 from the germline V gene are LNHDA and SQIVND (reference sequence). The J segment lost 4 bases and the V segment lost 5 bases, leaving 6 bases of the junction unmatched. The CDR3 covers 14 residues. DNA of the CDR3: TGTGCCAGTAGTGCAGGACAGGGAGGCTATGGCTACACCTTC. Protein product: CASSAGQGGYGYTF.

The chain is built from TRBV21-1 and TRBJ1-1; the table names TRBD1, a call not compared with the DNA. TRBV21-1 corresponds to a pseudogene. The CDR3 has 15 amino acids. Here the CDR3 DNA reads TGTGCCAGCAGCACACGACAGGGAAGGGGAACTGAAGCTTTCTTT. Encoded protein: CASSTRQGRGTEAFF.

The gene calls are TRBV7-8 and TRBJ1-3; D call uncertain. CDR3 size: 15 residues. Germline loops: CDR1 SGHVS, CDR2 FQNEAQ. Trimming took 5 bases from V and 0 from J, leaving 11 bases between them. The CDR3 DNA reads TGTGCCAGCAGCCGCGACGGAAGCTCTGGAAACACCATATATTTT. Translated, it gives CASSRDGSSGNTIYF.

V and J are TRBV9 and TRBJ2-3, with D possibly being TRBD1 (6 bases). Germline assignment: CDR1 SGDLS and CDR2 YYNGEE. This CDR3 has 15 residues. The V and J ends lost 1 base and 3 bases respectively, with 12 bases between them. For the CDR3, the DNA is TGTGCCAGCAGCGTAACGACAGGATGGACAGATACGCAGTATTTT. It codes for CASSVTTGWTDTQYF. The whole variable domain, filled in from reference TRBV9 and TRBJ2-3, reads DSGVTQTPKHLITATGQRVTLRCSPRSGDLSVYWYQQSLDQGLQFLIQYYNGEERAKGNILERFSAQQFPDLHSELNLSSLELGDSALYFCASSVTTGWTDTQYFGPGTRLTVL.

The J gene is TRBJ1-5, the V gene TRBV12-3 or TRBV12-4, with D perhaps TRBD1 (5 bases). V shed 7 bases and J shed 5 bases, with 12 bases lying between them. The CDR3 is 13 residues long. CDR3 coding DNA: TGTGCCAGCAAAAAGGAGGGGTATCAGCCCCAGCATTTT. Translating it yields CASKKEGYQPQHF.

The chain employs TRBV4-1 and TRBJ2-5; D is undetermined. V lost 1 base, J lost 5 bases, and 8 bases lay in between. The CDR3 is made up of 13 amino acids. Per germline, CDR1 MGHRA and CDR2 YSYEKL. In DNA form, the CDR3 reads TGCGCCAGCAGCCAAGTCTTGAGTGAGACCCAGTACTTC. This codes for CASSQVLSETQYF.

The chain uses TRBV6-1 and TRBJ2-3; maybe TRBD2 (5 bases). Trimming removed 1 base from V and 2 bases from J, with 13 bases in between. This CDR3 spans 16 amino acids. CDR1 MNHNS and CDR2 SASEGT come from the germline V gene. The CDR3 DNA sequence: TGTGCCAGCAGTGAAGGGGCGGGCGGTTACACAGATACGCAGTATTTT. Amino acids: CASSEGAGGYTDTQYF.

This chain connects TRBV5-5 to TRBJ2-3, with D hard to call. CDR3 size: 12 residues. Trimming removed 4 bases from V and 2 bases from J, with 5 bases in between. Germline assignment: CDR1 SGHKS and CDR2 YYEKEE (reference sequence). The CDR3 sequence: CASSPATDTQYF. As DNA, the CDR3 is TGTGCCAGCAGCCCCGCCACAGATACGCAGTATTTT.

This clone has only one observation. The V call is TRBV27, the J call TRBJ1-5; D call uncertain. Trimming took 3 bases from V and 3 from J, leaving 6 bases between them. The CDR3 covers 13 residues. Germline CDR1 and CDR2: MNHEY and SMNVEV (reference sequence). This chain's CDR3 is CASSFSANQPQHF. The CDR3 DNA reads TGTGCCAGCAGTTTTTCCGCCAATCAGCCCCAGCATTTT.

J is TRBJ1-1 and V is TRBV15, with a weak D call TRBD1 (6 bases). Germline V gene sequence: CDR1 LNHNV, CDR2 YYDKDF (reference sequence). The germline V and J ends were trimmed by 5 bases and 2 bases, with 9 bases remaining between them. This CDR3 is built from 13 residues. CDR3 sequence reads: CATSPGANTEAFF. The CDR3 DNA reads as TGTGCCACCAGCCCAGGGGCTAACACTGAAGCTTTCTTT.

V gene TRBV19 combines with J gene TRBJ2-3, with D perhaps matching TRBD2 (6 bases). V dropped 7 bases and J dropped 7 bases, with 15 bases sitting between them. The CDR3 is made up of 13 amino acids. Per the germline V gene, CDR1 is LNHDA and CDR2 is SQIVND (reference sequence). The CDR3 DNA sequence: TGTGCCAGTACGCCCGGGACTTCGAATACGCAGTATTTT. It specifies CASTPGTSNTQYF.

This clone was seen more than once but under ten times. V is TRBV5-1 and J is TRBJ1-2; TRBD1 matches 7 bases. The V and J ends lost 2 bases and 6 bases, in that order; junction bases with no gene match: 13. The CDR3 sequence is 16 residues long. CDR1 and CDR2 (germline): SGHRS, YFSETQ. The CDR3 coding sequence is TGCGCCAGCAGCTTTCGACAGGGAGGTTTTGAAAATGGCTACACCTTC. Translated, it gives CASSFRQGGFENGYTF.